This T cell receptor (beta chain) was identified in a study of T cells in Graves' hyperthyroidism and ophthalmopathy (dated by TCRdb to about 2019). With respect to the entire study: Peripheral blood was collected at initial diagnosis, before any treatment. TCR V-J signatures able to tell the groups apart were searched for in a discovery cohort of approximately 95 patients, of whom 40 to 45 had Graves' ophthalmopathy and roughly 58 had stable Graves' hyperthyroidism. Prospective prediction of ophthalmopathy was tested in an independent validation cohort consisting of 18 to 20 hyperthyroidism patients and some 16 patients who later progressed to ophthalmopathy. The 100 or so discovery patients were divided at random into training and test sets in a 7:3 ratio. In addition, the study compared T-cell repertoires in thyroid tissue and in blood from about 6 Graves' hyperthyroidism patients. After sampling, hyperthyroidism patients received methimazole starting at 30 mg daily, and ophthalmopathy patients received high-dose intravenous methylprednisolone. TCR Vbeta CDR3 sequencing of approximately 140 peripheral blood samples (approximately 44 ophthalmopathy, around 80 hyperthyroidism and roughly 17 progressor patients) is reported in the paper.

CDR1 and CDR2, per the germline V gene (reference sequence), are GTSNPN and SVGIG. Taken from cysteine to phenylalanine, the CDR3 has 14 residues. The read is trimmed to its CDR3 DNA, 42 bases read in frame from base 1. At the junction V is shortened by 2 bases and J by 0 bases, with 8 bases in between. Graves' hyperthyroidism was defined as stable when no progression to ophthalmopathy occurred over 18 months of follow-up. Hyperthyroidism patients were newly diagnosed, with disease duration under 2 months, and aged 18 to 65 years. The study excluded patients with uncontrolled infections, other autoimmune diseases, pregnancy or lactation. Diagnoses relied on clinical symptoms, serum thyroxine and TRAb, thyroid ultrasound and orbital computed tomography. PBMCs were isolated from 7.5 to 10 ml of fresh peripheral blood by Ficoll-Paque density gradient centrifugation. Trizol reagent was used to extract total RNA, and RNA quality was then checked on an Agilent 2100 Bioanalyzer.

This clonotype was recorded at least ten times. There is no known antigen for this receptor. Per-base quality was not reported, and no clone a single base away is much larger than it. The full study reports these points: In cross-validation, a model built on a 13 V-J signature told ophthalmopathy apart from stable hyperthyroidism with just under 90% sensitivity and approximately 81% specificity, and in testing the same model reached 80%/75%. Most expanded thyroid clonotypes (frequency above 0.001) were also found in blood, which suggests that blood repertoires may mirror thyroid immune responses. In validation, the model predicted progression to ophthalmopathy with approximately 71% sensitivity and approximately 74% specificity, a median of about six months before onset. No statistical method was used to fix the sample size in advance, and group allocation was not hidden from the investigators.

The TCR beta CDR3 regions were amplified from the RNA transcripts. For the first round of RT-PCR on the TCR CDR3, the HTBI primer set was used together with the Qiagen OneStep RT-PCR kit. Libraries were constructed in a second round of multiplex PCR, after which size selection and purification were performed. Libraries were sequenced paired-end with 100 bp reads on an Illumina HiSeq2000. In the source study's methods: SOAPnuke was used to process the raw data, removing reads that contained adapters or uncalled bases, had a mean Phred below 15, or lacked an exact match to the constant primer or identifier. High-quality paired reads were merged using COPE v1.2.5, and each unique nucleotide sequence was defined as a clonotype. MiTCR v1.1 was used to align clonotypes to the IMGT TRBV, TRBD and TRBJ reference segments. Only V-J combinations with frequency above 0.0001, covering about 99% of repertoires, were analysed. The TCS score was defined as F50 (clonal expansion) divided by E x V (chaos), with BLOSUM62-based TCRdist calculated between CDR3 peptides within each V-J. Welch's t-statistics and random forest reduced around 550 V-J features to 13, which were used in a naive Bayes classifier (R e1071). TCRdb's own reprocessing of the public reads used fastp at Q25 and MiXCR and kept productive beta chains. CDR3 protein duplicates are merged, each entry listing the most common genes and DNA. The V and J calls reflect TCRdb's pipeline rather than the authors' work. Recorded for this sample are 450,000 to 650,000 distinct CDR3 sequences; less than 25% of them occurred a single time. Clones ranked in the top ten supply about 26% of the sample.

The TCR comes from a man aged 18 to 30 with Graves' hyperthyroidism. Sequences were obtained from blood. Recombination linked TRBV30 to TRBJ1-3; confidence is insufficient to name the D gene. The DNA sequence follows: TGTGCCTGGAGTTACGGTAGCTCTGGAAACACCATATATTTT. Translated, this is CAWSYGSSGNTIYF.